These 11 T cell receptor beta chains originate from one sample sequenced in a study of blood T cell repertoires in COVID-19. TCRdb keeps only in-frame clones here, not all; method: immunoSEQ multiplex PCR. The sample has roughly 130,000 clones; 80% to 85% are singletons. The material sequenced was peripheral blood. The receptors here all came from a woman in her 30s who had recovered from COVID-19.

V is TRBV18 and J is TRBJ1-2; D may be TRBD1 (5 bases). The V end lost 6 bases, the J end lost 5 bases, and 19 bases lay between the germline ends. The germline V gene has CDR1 KGHSH and CDR2 LQKENI. There are 15 residues in the CDR3. The DNA of the CDR3 is TGTGCCAGCTCCCAACTAGGGACGGGAGATTATGGCTACACCTTC. It codes for CASSQLGTGDYGYTF. The full variable domain, rest sourced from reference TRBV18 and TRBJ1-2, is NAGVMQNPRHLVRRRGQEARLRCSPMKGHSHVYWYRQLPEEGLKFMVYLQKENIIDESGMPKERFSAEFPKEGPSILRIQQVVRGDSAAYFCASSQLGTGDYGYTFGSGTRLTVV.

The chain is built from TRBV7-9 and TRBJ1-4; 9 bases fit TRBD1. The CDR3 is 15 amino acids. The J segment lost 6 bases and the V segment lost 1 base, leaving 3 bases of the junction unmatched. Looked up from germline, CDR1 is SEHNR and CDR2 is FQNEAQ (reference sequence). Here the CDR3 reads CASSLGQGDDEKLFF. As DNA, the CDR3 is TGTGCCAGCAGCTTAGGACAGGGGGATGATGAAAAACTGTTTTTT.

The gene calls are TRBV5-5 and TRBJ2-5; 9 bases map to TRBD1. With V trimmed by 1 base and J by 4 bases, 11 bases remained unmatched. Germline lookup yields CDR1 SGHKS and CDR2 YYEKEE (reference sequence). This CDR3 has 17 residues. CDR3 bases: TGTGCCAGCAGCTTGTGGGCCGGGACAGGGTTTGGAGAGACCCAGTACTTC. Amino acid sequence: CASSLWAGTGFGETQYF.

This chain links TRBV5-6 with TRBJ2-7; possible D gene TRBD1, 6 bases. This CDR3 is built from 14 residues. CDR1 and CDR2 (germline): SGHDT, YYEEEE. Trimming pared 5 bases from V and 3 bases from J, leaving 15 bases between. CDR3 sequence: CASRQQGAFYEQYF. The CDR3 DNA follows: TGTGCCAGCAGACAACAGGGAGCTTTCTACGAGCAGTACTTC.

The chain employs TRBV3-1 (or the pseudogene TRBV3-2) and TRBJ2-7, with a tentative D call TRBD1 (5 bases). The CDR3 contains 16 residues. Trimming took 4 bases from V and 4 from J, leaving 20 bases between them. In germline, CDR1 is LGHDT, CDR2 YNNKEL (reference sequence). CDR3 in amino acids: CASSLLPGAGSYEQYF. CDR3 nucleotides: TGTGCCAGCAGCCTGCTCCCTGGGGCAGGGTCGTACGAGCAGTACTTC.

The chain joins TRBV7-6 to TRBJ2-1; 7 bases align to TRBD2. The CDR3 consists of 17 residues. The germline CDR1 and CDR2 sequences are SGHVS and FNYEAQ. V lost 4 bases and J lost 6; bases outside the gene matches: 15. The CDR3 DNA reads TGTGCCAGCAGCTCCCTTAGTCGACTAGCTCGGGGCAATGAGCAGTTCTTC. This sequence encodes CASSSLSRLARGNEQFF.

The V and J genes are TRBV20-1 and TRBJ2-3; 8 bases line up with TRBD2. The CDR3 runs to 13 residues. With 3 bases clipped from V and 1 base from J, the junction kept 0 bases outside the gene matches. CDR1 and CDR2 from the germline V gene are DFQATT and SNEGSKA (reference sequence). CDR3 sequence (DNA): TGCAGTGCTAGTAGCGGGGGCACAGATACGCAGTATTTT. Its protein is CSASSGGTDTQYF.

CDR3 bases: TGTGCCAGCAGTGAAATAAGAGCGGGGGGGCAAGATACGCAGTATTTT. It is translated as CASSEIRAGGQDTQYF. V is TRBV6-1 and J is TRBJ2-3; 10 bases fit TRBD2. The CDR3 contains 16 residues. V lost 2 bases and J lost 5; bases outside the gene matches: 7. CDR1 MNHNS and CDR2 SASEGT come from the germline V gene.

This chain uses TRBV27 with TRBJ2-3; tentative D call: TRBD1 (6 bases). The CDR3 sequence is 17 residues long. The V gene's germline CDR1 is MNHEY and CDR2 SMNVEV (reference sequence). The V and J ends lost 4 bases and 5 bases respectively, with 22 bases between them. CDR3 in amino acids: CASSSRPRGAQGDTQYF. The DNA for the CDR3 is TGTGCCAGCAGTTCCCGACCCAGGGGAGCTCAGGGAGATACGCAGTATTTT.

Notes on this clone: A read error is likely, as this CDR3 ends without the conserved phenylalanine or tryptophan. The limits of the CDR3 on the DNA are not certain, so only TCRdb's listed CDR3 is given. The rearrangement uses TRBV6-4 and TRBJ1-4; the table names TRBD1, a call not compared with the DNA. The germline V gene encodes CDR1 MRHNA and CDR2 SNTAGT. The CDR3 has 13 amino acids, counting both end residues. The CDR3 sequence is CASSDSLQVRPVL.

The V call is TRBV2, the J call TRBJ1-4, with a weak D call TRBD1 (6 bases). The germline V gene encodes CDR1 SNHLY and CDR2 FYNNEI. The V and J ends lost 7 bases and 4 bases respectively, with 16 bases between them. This CDR3 has 15 residues. CDR3 amino acids: CASNGGGQYNEKLFF. CDR3 DNA: TGTGCCAGCAATGGAGGAGGACAGTATAATGAAAAACTGTTTTTT. The entire variable domain, with the rest obtained from reference TRBV2 and TRBJ1-4, is as follows: EPEVTQTPSHQVTQMGQEVILRCVPISNHLYFYWYRQILGQKVEFLVSFYNNEISEKSEIFDDQFSVERPDGSNFTLKIRSTKLEDSAMYFCASNGGGQYNEKLFFGSGTQLSVL.